This T cell receptor beta chain was observed in a study of T cell responses to AZD1222 COVID-19 vaccine. The CDR3 totals 18 residues. Trimming took off 1 base at V and 4 bases at J, with 20 bases between the two ends. CDR1 is SGHVS and CDR2 is FQNEAQ in the germline V gene. Here immunoSEQ multiplex PCR was the method, and the copy in TCRdb shows in-frame clones only, minus some. This table has around 130,000 clones, approximately 92% appearing once. The receptor was isolated from an adult who received the MenACWY meningococcal vaccine as a control. Sample: peripheral blood, taken 28 days after the second dose of the MenACWY control vaccine. The chain recombines TRBV7-8 with TRBJ2-1; maybe TRBD2 (5 bases). Here the CDR3 DNA reads TGTGCCAGCAGCTTAGAGGACTTCCACGTGACACAATACAATGAGCAGTTCTTC. This codes for CASSLEDFHVTQYNEQFF.